This is a list of T cell receptor beta chains from one sample in a study of monozygotic twins with inflammatory bowel disease. One entry per CDR3 protein, without DNA, is what TCRdb gives after re-calling the 5' RACE reads. The table lists 150,000 to 200,000 distinct CDR3 sequences. The specimen sequenced was blood. These receptors were taken from a human donor with ulcerative colitis or Crohn's disease, or a healthy co-twin of an affected twin (not recorded which). Each CDR3 is given with its conserved first and last residue.

V gene	J gene	CDR3 protein
TRBV5-1	TRBJ2-5	CASSLVSQETQYF
TRBV12-3/TRBV12-4	TRBJ2-3	CASKRELDTQYF
TRBV10-3	TRBJ2-3	CAISPGTSSTDTQYF
TRBV7-2	TRBJ2-1	CASSLAPAGSSYNEQFF
TRBV5-1	TRBJ2-2	CASSWGRQGTGELFF
TRBV5-1	TRBJ1-5	CASSPGGVSNQPQHF
TRBV7-9	TRBJ2-2	CASSFLGENTGELFF
TRBV25-1	TRBJ1-2	CASRATGGYGYTF
TRBV12-5	TRBJ2-3	CASGIGTYQATDTQYF
TRBV9	TRBJ2-7	CASSPHPGLPGSYEQYF
TRBV10-3	TRBJ1-5	CATAQGSNQPQHF
TRBV20-1	TRBJ1-6	CSADTGGDSPLHF
TRBV18	TRBJ2-6	CASSSDRVLSGANVLTF